A single sample is the source of the 7 T cell receptor beta chains below, sequenced in a study of OX40 agonist ivuxolimab in advanced cancers. Clones were sequenced by immunoSEQ multiplex PCR, and TCRdb holds only the in-frame ones, with some missing. The data show more than 20,000 clones, approximately 70% seen once. Source: CD4+ or CD8+ T cells sorted from blood, taken in a trial of the OX40 agonist ivuxolimab. The origin of the receptors is an adult with an advanced solid tumor such as melanoma, head and neck, liver or kidney cancer.

The chain recombines TRBV5-8 with TRBJ2-7, with D maybe TRBD2 (6 bases). V dropped 0 bases and J dropped 3 bases, with 10 bases sitting between them. CDR3 length: 14 residues. Germline lookup yields CDR1 SGHTS and CDR2 YDEGEE. The CDR3 coding sequence is TGTGCCAGCAGCTTGGGGGACTCGAACTACGAGCAGTACTTC. It translates to CASSLGDSNYEQYF.

CDR3 residues: CASSLFLGGARDTQYF. CDR3 nucleotides: TGTGCCAGCAGCCTCTTTTTGGGGGGAGCCCGGGATACGCAGTATTTT. This sequence joins TRBV7-9 and TRBJ2-3; TRBD2 might be the D (6 bases). This CDR3 has 16 amino acids. Per germline, CDR1 SEHNR and CDR2 FQNEAQ (reference sequence). Trimming removed 5 bases from V and 6 bases from J, with 21 bases in between.

This clone was counted between two and nine times. V usage is TRBV11-3 and J usage is TRBJ2-7, with TRBD1 matching 9 bases. Germline CDR1 and CDR2: SGHNT and YENEEA. Germline trimming cut 3 bases from V and 0 bases from J; bases unmatched to any gene: 6. The CDR3 is 16 residues long. The CDR3 nucleotides are TGTGCCAGCAGCTTTGGGGGACAGGGCCCCTCCTACGAGCAGTACTTC. Amino acids: CASSFGGQGPSYEQYF.

The V gene is TRBV13, the J gene TRBJ2-3; the match to TRBD2 covers 8 bases. Germline trimming cut 0 bases from V and 2 bases from J; bases unmatched to any gene: 7. Germline loops: CDR1 PRHDT, CDR2 FYEKMQ (reference sequence). The CDR3 covers 17 residues. The CDR3 protein is CASSLGFSGTLTDTQYF. DNA for the CDR3: TGTGCCAGCAGCTTAGGCTTTAGCGGGACCCTCACAGATACGCAGTATTTT.

This rearrangement joins TRBV6-5 to TRBJ2-1; D not resolved. V was trimmed by 5 bases and J by 0 bases, leaving 8 bases between them. The CDR3 runs to 14 residues. From germline, CDR1 is MNHEY and CDR2 SVGAGI. For the CDR3, the DNA is TGTGCCAGCAGTAAACGGAGCTCCTACAATGAGCAGTTCTTC. Translating gives CASSKRSSYNEQFF.

The V and J genes are TRBV9 and TRBJ2-2; D may be TRBD2 (5 bases). This CDR3 comprises 13 residues. From germline, CDR1 is SGDLS and CDR2 YYNGEE. The V and J ends lost 4 bases and 6 bases respectively, with 10 bases between them. As DNA, the CDR3 is TGTGCCAGCAGCCCTTGGGGAGCCGGGGAGCTGTTTTTT. Translated: CASSPWGAGELFF.

This clone came up a few times. J is TRBJ2-7 and V is TRBV27; D might be TRBD1 (6 bases). CDR1 and CDR2 from the germline V gene are MNHEY and SMNVEV (reference sequence). The V end lost 2 bases, the J end lost 7 bases, and 21 bases lay between the germline ends. The CDR3 has 16 amino acids. CDR3 sequence: CASSLRRTEDFEEQYF. The CDR3 DNA is TGTGCCAGCAGTTTACGGCGGACAGAGGACTTCGAGGAGCAGTACTTC.